This T cell receptor beta chain was obtained from a study of response to subunit inactivated influenza vaccine. Germline CDR1 and CDR2: LGHNA and YNFKEQ. Trimming left V 1 base short and J 3 bases short, with 22 bases between. This CDR3 is 18 amino acids long. TCRdb redid the calling of the RT-PCR reads with MiXCR, one entry per CDR3 protein. The sample holds roughly 700,000 distinct CDR3 sequences, approximately 13% seen once. Whole-study findings and limits: Authors proposed each seasonal influenza vaccination draws in few new T cells.

About this clonotype: Its target is not known.

The TCR comes from a man between 45 and 60 years old who received an inactivated influenza vaccine. The chain couples TRBV4-2 to TRBJ2-7; D is perhaps TRBD1 (5 bases). The sample was PBMCs from blood, taken approximately 15 days before vaccination. CDR3 sequence reads: CASSQVTAGQLMGYEQYF. The CDR3 DNA follows: TGTGCCAGCAGCCAAGTGACAGCCGGCCAGCTTATGGGCTACGAGCAGTACTTC.